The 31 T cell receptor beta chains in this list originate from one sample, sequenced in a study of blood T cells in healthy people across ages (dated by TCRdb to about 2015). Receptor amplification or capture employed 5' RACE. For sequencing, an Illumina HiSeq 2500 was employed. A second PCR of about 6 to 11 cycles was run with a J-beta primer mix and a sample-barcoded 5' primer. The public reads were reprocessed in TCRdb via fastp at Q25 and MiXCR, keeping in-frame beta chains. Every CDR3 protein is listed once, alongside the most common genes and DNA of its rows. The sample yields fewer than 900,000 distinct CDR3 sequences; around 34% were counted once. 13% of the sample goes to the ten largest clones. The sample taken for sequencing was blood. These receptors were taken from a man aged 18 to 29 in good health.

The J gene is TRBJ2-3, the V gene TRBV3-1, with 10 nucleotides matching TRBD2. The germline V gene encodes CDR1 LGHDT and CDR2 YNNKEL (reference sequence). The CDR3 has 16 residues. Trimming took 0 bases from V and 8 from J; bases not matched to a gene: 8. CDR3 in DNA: TGTGCCAGCAGCCAAGATAGCGGGGGGCCGAGGAGTACGCAGTATTTT. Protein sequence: CASSQDSGGPRSTQYF.

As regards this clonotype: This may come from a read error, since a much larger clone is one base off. Written as DNA, the CDR3 is TGTGCCAGCAGCTTAGAGAGCGGTGGAGAGACCCAGTACTTC. Translation gives CASSLESGGETQYF. The chain employs TRBV7-2 and TRBJ2-5; a possible D gene is TRBD2 (5 bases). Between the trimmed V and J ends, which lost 1 base and 4 bases, there was a span of 10 bases. This CDR3 spans 14 amino acids. CDR1 SGHTA and CDR2 FQGNSA come from the germline V gene.

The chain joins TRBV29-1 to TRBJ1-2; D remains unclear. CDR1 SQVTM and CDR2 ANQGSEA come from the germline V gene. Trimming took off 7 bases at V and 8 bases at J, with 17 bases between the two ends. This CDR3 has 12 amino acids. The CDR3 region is CSAGISRGGYTF. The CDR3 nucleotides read TGCAGCGCTGGAATCTCCCGAGGAGGCTACACCTTC.

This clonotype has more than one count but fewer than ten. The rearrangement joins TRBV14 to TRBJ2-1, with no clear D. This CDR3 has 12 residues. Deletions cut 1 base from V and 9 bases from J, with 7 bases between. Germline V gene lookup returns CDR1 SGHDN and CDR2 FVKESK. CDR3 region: CASSQGVSEQFF. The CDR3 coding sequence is TGTGCCAGCAGCCAAGGGGTCAGTGAGCAGTTCTTC.

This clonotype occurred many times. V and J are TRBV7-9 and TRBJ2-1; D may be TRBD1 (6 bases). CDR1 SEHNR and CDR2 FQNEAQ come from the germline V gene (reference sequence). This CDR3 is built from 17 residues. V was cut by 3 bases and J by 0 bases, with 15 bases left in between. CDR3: CASSFTGQGSSYNEQFF. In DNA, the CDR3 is TGTGCCAGCAGCTTTACGGGTCAGGGGAGCTCCTACAATGAGCAGTTCTTC.

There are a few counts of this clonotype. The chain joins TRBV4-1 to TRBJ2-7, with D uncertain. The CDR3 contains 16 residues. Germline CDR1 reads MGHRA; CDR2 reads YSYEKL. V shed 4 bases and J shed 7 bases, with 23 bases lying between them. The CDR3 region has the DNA TGCGCCAGCAGCCCCTATGGCAGAGATGCTTACAATGAGCAGTACTTC. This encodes CASSPYGRDAYNEQYF.

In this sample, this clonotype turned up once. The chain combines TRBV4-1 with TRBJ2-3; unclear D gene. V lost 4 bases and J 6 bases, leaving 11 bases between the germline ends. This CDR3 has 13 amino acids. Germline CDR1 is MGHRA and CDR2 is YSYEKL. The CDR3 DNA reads TGCGCCAGCAGCCCCTCACCGGCGGATACGCAGTATTTT. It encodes CASSPSPADTQYF.

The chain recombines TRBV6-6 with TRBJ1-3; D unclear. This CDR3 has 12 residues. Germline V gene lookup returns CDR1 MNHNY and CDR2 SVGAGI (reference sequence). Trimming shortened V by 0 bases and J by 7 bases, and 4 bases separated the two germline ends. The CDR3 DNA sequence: TGTGCCAGCAGTTACTCGGAGAACACCATATATTTT. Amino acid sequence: CASSYSENTIYF.

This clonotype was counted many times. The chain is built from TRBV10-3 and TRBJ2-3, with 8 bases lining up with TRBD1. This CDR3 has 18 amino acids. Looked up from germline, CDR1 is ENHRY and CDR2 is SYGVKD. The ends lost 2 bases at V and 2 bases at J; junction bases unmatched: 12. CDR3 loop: CAISERQGPTSSTDTQYF. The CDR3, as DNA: TGTGCCATCAGTGAGAGACAGGGGCCCACCTCTTCCACAGATACGCAGTATTTT.

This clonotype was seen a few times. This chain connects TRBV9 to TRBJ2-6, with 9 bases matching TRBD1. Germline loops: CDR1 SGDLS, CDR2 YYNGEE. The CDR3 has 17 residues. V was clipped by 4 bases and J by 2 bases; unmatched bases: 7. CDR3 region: CASSFGQGIAGANVLTF. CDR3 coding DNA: TGTGCCAGCAGCTTTGGACAGGGGATAGCTGGGGCCAACGTCCTGACTTTC.

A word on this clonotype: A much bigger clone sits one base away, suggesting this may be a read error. The CDR3 DNA is TGTGCCAGCAGCGGGCCTTTGGATGAGCAGTTCTTC. Translation: CASSGPLDEQFF. The chain employs TRBV9 and TRBJ2-1; D not resolved. V gave up 3 bases and J gave up 8 bases, with 9 bases separating them. Germline V gene lookup returns CDR1 SGDLS and CDR2 YYNGEE. The CDR3 extends over 12 amino acids. Complete variable domain (other parts from reference TRBV9 and TRBJ2-1): DSGVTQTPKHLITATGQRVTLRCSPRSGDLSVYWYQQSLDQGLQFLIQYYNGEERAKGNILERFSAQQFPDLHSELNLSSLELGDSALYFCASSGPLDEQFFGPGTRLTVL.

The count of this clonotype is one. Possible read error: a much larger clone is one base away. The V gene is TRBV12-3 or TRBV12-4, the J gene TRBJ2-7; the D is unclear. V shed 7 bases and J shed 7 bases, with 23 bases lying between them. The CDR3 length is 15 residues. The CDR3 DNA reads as TGTGCCAGCACCAAAGAGGTATCACAAGGCAATGAGCAGTACTTC. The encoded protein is CASTKEVSQGNEQYF.

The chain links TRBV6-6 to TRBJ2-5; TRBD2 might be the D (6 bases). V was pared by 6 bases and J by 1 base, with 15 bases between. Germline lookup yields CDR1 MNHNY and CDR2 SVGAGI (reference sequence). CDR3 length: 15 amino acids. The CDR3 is CASSRGFTSQETQYF. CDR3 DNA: TGTGCCAGCAGCCGGGGGTTCACGAGCCAAGAGACCCAGTACTTC.

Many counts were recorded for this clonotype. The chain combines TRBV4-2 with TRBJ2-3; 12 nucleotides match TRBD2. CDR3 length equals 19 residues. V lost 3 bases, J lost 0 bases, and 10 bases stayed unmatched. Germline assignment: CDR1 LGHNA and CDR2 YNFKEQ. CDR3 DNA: TGTGCCAGCAGCCAGCCGGGACTAGCGGGTACATTTAGCACAGATACGCAGTATTTT. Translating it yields CASSQPGLAGTFSTDTQYF.

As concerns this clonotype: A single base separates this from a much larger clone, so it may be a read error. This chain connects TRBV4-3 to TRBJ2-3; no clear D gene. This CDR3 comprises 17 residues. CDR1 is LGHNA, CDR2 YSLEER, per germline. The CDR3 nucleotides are TGCGCCAGCAGCCAAGATAAGCTTCCTTATGGCACAGAGACGCAGTATTTT. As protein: CASSQDKLPYGTETQYF.

CDR3 amino acids: CASSLVLAGVGAQYF. CDR3 DNA sequence: TGTGCCAGCAGCTTAGTGCTAGCGGGGGTTGGGGCGCAGTATTTT. The chain has TRBV7-2 and TRBJ2-3; 10 positions match TRBD2. The CDR3 is 15 amino acids. V gave up 1 base and J gave up 10 bases; unmatched junction bases: 8. The germline V gene encodes CDR1 SGHTA and CDR2 FQGNSA. The whole variable domain, remainder taken from reference TRBV7-2 and TRBJ2-3, is GAGVSQSPSNKVTEKGKDVELRCDPISGHTALYWYRQSLGQGLEFLIYFQGNSAPDKSGLPSDRFSAERTGGSVSTLTIQRTQQEDSAVYLCASSLVLAGVGAQYFGPGTRLTVL.

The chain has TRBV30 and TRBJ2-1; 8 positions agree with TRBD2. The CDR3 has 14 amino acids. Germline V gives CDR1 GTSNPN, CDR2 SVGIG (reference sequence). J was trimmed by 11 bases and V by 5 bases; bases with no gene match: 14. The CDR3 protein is CAWREGRGVTKQFF. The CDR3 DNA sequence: TGTGCCTGGCGGGAAGGGCGGGGGGTCACAAAGCAGTTCTTC.

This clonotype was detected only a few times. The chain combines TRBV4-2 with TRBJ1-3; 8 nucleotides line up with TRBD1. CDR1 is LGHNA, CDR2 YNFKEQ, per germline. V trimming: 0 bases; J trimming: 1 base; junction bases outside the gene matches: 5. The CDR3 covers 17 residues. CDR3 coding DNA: TGTGCCAGCAGCCAAGAACTAGGACAGGGATCTGGAAACACCATATATTTT. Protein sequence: CASSQELGQGSGNTIYF.

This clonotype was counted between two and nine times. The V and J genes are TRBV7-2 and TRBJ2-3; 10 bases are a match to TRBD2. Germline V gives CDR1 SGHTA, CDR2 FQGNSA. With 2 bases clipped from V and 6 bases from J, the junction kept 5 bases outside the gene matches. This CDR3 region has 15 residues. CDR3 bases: TGTGCCAGCAGCTTAAATCTAGCGGGGGCGGATACGCAGTATTTT. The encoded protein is CASSLNLAGADTQYF.

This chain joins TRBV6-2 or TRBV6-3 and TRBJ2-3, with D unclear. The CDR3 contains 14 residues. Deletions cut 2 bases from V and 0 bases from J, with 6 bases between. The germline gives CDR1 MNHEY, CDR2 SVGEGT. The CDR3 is CASSYVSSTDTQYF. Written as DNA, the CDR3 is TGTGCCAGCAGTTACGTGTCAAGCACAGATACGCAGTATTTT.

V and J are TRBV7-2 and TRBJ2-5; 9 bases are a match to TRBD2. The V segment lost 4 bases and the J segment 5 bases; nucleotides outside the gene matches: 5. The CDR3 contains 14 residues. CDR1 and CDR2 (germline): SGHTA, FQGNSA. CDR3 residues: CASSYQRGAETQYF. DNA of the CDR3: TGTGCCAGCAGCTACCAGCGGGGGGCGGAGACCCAGTACTTC.

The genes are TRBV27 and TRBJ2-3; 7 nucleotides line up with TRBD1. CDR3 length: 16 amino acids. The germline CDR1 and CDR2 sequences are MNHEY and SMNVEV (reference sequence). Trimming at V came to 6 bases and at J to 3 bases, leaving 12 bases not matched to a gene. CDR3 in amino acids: CASREGGLTPTDTQYF. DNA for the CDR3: TGTGCCAGCAGAGAAGGGGGCCTTACACCGACAGATACGCAGTATTTT.

DNA for the CDR3: TGTGCCAGCTCACCGTCCAGAGAAGGGGCCAACGTCCTGACTTTC. Translating gives CASSPSREGANVLTF. The rearrangement links TRBV18 to TRBJ2-6, with D uncertain. Trimming stripped 3 bases from V and 4 bases from J, with 10 bases between. CDR1 is KGHSH and CDR2 is LQKENI in the germline V gene. The length of the CDR3 is 15 residues.

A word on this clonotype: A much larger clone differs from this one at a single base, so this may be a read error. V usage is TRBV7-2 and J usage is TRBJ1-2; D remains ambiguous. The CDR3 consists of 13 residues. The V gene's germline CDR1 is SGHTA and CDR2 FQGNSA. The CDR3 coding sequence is TGTGCCAGCAGCCCCCAGGAGGCGAGTGGCTACATCTTC. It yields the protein CASSPQEASGYIF.

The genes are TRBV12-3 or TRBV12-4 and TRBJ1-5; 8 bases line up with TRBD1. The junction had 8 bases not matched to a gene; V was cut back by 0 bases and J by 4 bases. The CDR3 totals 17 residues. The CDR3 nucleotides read TGTGCCAGCAGTTTAGCGGCCCAGGGGGCACTTAATCAGCCCCAGCATTTT. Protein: CASSLAAQGALNQPQHF.

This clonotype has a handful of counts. The CDR3 bases are TGTGCCAGCAGTTTATCGGGACTAGCCTTGTACCAAGAGACCCAGTACTTC. Translation gives CASSLSGLALYQETQYF. This rearrangement joins TRBV27 to TRBJ2-5; TRBD2 matches 9 bases. The trim removed 0 bases at V and 0 bases at J, leaving 5 bases unmatched. The CDR3 runs 17 residues. Germline V gene sequence: CDR1 MNHEY, CDR2 SMNVEV (reference sequence).

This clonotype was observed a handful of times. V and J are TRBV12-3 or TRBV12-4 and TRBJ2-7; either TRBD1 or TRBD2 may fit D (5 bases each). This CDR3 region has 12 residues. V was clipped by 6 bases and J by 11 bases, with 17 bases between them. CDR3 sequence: CASSGNGALEYF. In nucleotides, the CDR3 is TGTGCCAGCAGCGGGAATGGGGCCCTCGAGTACTTC.

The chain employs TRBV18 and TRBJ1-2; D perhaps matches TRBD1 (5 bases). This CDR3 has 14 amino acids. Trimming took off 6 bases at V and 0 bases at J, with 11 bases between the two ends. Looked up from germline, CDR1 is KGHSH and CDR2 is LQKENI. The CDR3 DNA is TGTGCCAGCTCTACCGGGACGTCTAACTATGGCTACACCTTC. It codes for CASSTGTSNYGYTF.

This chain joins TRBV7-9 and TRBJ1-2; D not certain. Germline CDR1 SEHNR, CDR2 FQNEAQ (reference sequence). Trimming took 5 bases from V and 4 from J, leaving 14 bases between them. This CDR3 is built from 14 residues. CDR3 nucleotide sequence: TGTGCCAGCAGCGCGGTCGTTCCAGTCTATGGCTACACCTTC. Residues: CASSAVVPVYGYTF.

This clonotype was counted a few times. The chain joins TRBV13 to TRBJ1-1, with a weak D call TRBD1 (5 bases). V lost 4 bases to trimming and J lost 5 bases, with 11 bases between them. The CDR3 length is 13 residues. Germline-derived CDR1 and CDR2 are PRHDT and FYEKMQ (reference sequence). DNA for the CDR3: TGTGCCAGCAGCTCGGGAGGGGAGACTGAAGCTTTCTTT. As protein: CASSSGGETEAFF. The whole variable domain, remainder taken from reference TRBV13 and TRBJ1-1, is AAGVIQSPRHLIKEKRETATLKCYPIPRHDTVYWYQQGPGQDPQFLISFYEKMQSDKGSIPDRFSAQQFSDYHSELNMSSLELGDSALYFCASSSGGETEAFFGQGTRLTVV.

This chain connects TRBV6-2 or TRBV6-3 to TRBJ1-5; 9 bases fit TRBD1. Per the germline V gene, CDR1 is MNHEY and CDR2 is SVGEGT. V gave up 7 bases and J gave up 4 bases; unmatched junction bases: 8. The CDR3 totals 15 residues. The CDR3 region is CASNVRGQGNQPQHF. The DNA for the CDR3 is TGTGCCAGCAACGTCAGGGGACAGGGTAATCAGCCCCAGCATTTT.